This is a list of T cell receptor beta chains from one sample in a study of T cell changes during pregnancy in multiple sclerosis. Generated by immunoSEQ multiplex PCR, the TCRdb table keeps only in-frame clones and is missing some. Here the sample spans 35,000 to 45,000 clones, roughly 93% being singletons. Source: CD4+ T cells from peripheral blood mononuclear cells, taken in the first trimester of pregnancy. The receptors stem from a female donor with multiple sclerosis, enrolled in a pregnancy study. Each CDR3 is given without its conserved first and last residue.

>11|TRBJ1-4|TRBV28
ASSPSDRPGGI
>14|TRBJ2-7|TRBV18
ASSPKSSGQVYEQY
>14|TRBJ1-3|TRBV4-1
ASSHPDRGGGNTIY
>13|TRBJ2-5|TRBV4-2
ASSQVWDSQVTQY
>12|TRBJ1-4|TRBV19
ASSAYRANEKLF
>12|TRBJ1-3|TRBV28
ASSPSGGENTIY
>11|TRBJ1-2|TRBV5-1
ASSLAPAAVYT
>14|TRBJ1-2|TRBV10-3
AISVPGTGGDYGYT
>14|TRBJ2-1|TRBV9
ASSVGGGMDYNEQF
>10|TRBJ1-3|TRBV30
AWSRVGNTIY
>14|TRBJ2-3|TRBV5-4
ASSLGAGLFTDTQY
>14|TRBJ2-7|TRBV11-1
ASSSTPGQGPYEQY
>14|TRBJ2-1|TRBV18
ASSPGTGGTHNEQF
>11|TRBJ2-3|TRBV5-8
ASSLETGRSQY
>12|TRBJ2-3|TRBV10-3
AIKAGQGLDTQY
>11|TRBJ1-1|TRBV28
ASSLTDSSEAF
>12|TRBJ1-6|TRBV7-9
ASSSGVSNSPLH
>12|TRBJ2-3|TRBV6-1
ASKASGSRDTQY
>10|TRBJ2-3|TRBV30
AWSLAGDTQY
>13|TRBJ2-1|TRBV27
ASRLQGLELDEQF
>13|TRBJ2-7|TRBV19
ASSIRGQGFHEQY
>13|TRBJ2-7|TRBV5-5
ASSSGPTAPYEQY
>11|TRBJ1-1|TRBV6-1
ASSEAWGAEAF
>11|TRBJ1-2|TRBV27
ASKQTGDYGYT
>17|TRBJ2-6|TRBV7-3
ASSSMGLAGVSGANVLT
>14|TRBJ1-3|TRBV7-6
ASSADRGSAGNTIY
>13|TRBJ2-3|TRBV9
ASSVRAGGTDTQY
>13|TRBJ2-5|TRBV15
ATSSALEGQETQY
>12|TRBJ2-5|TRBV9
ASSPRTGGETQY
>12|TRBJ2-7|TRBV18
ASSREQGSYEQY
>13|TRBJ2-3|TRBV10-1
ASSEGGSGTDTQY
>11|TRBJ2-2|TRBV6-5
ASQGANTGELF
>15|TRBJ2-1|TRBV5-1
ASSLAAGGVPYNEQF
>12|TRBJ1-4|TRBV28
ASSSGTGWMSVF
>11|TRBJ1-1|TRBV2
ASRGQLNTEAF
>13|TRBJ2-5|TRBV7-3
ASSLSGQGVETQY
>11|TRBJ2-7|TRBV28
SSRGTGTYEQY
>12|TRBJ2-7|TRBV16
ASSTWDRSYEQY
>14|TRBJ2-4|TRBV4-3
ASSPGTNGAKNIQY
>12|TRBJ1-1|TRBV6-6
ASSYLDTNTEAF
>11|TRBJ2-7|TRBV28
ASSKDTYYEQY
>12|TRBJ1-1|TRBV6-1
ASSQQGPNTEAF
>13|TRBJ2-7|TRBV18
ASSPPGGRIHEQY
>12|TRBJ2-7|TRBV7-2
ASSLSPRSYEQY
>9|TRBJ1-1|TRBV5-1
ASSSSTEAF
>12|TRBJ1-5|TRBV5-1
ASSLDSPNQPQH
>13|TRBJ1-5|TRBV19
ASLSAGTGQWPQH
>14|TRBJ2-3|TRBV6-6
ASSYPGLHRGDTQY
>13|TRBJ2-7|TRBV18
ASSLQGGGTYEQY
>15|TRBJ2-3|TRBV7-2
ASRAYNRREGADTQY
>13|TRBJ2-5|TRBV5-1
ASSLGLAGVETQY
>14|TRBJ2-1|TRBV28
ASSPRKAGEAHEQF
>13|TRBJ2-3|TRBV5-1
ARGLAGASTDTQY
>14|TRBJ1-5|TRBV28
ASSILTADGYQPQH
>13|TRBJ2-2|TRBV6-5
ASLLRRGNTGELF
>9|TRBJ1-2|TRBV20-1
SAPRIYGYT
>11|TRBJ2-1|TRBV19
ASTSRGFNEQF
>13|TRBJ1-5|TRBV19
ASKRDRGQWQPQH
>14|TRBJ1-3|TRBV2
ASRGGRRISGNTIY